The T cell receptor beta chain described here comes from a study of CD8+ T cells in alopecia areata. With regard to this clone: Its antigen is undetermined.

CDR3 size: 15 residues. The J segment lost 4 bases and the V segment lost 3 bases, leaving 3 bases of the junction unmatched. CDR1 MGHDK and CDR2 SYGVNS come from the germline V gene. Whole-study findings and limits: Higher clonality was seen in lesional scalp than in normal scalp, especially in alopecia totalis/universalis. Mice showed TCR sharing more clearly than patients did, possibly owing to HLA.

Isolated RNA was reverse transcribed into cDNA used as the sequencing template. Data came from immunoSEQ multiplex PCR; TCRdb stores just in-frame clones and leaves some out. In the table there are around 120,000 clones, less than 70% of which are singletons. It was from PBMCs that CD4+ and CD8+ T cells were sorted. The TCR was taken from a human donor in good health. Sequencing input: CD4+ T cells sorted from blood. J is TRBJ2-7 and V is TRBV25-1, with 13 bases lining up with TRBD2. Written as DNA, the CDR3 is TGTGCCAGCAGTGAGACTAGCGGGGGGAGGTACGAGCAGTACTTC. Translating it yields CASSETSGGRYEQYF.